These 5 T cell receptor beta chains were all obtained from the same sample, sequenced in a study of T cells in Graves' hyperthyroidism and ophthalmopathy. TCR beta CDR3 region amplification was performed from RNA transcripts. With the HTBI primer set, the TCR CDR3 went through a first round of RT-PCR. TCRdb recomputed calls from the multiplex PCR reads with MiXCR, one row per CDR3 protein. The table has 470,000 or so distinct CDR3 sequences, under 25% seen once. Sequenced input: blood. The source of these receptors is a man aged 18-30 years with Graves' hyperthyroidism.

The rearrangement links TRBV6-1 to TRBJ2-2; TRBD1 matches 8 bases. CDR1 and CDR2 (germline): MNHNS, SASEGT. The V segment lost 7 bases and the J segment 4 bases; nucleotides outside the gene matches: 14. The CDR3 is 17 residues long. The CDR3: CASTFYQGAIGTGELFF. CDR3 DNA sequence: TGTGCCAGCACCTTCTATCAGGGGGCGATAGGCACCGGGGAGCTGTTTTTT.

V is TRBV12-3 or TRBV12-4 and J is TRBJ2-7, with 8 nucleotides matching TRBD2. The CDR3 sequence is 14 residues long. V lost 6 bases and J lost 3; bases outside the gene matches: 7. Written as DNA, the CDR3 is TGTGCCAGCAGAGTGGCGGGAGGCGGCTACGAGCAGTACTTC. It is translated as CASRVAGGGYEQYF.

The J gene is TRBJ1-2, the V gene TRBV27; a possible D gene is TRBD1 (6 bases). Deletions cut 4 bases from V and 3 bases from J, with 21 bases between. CDR3 size: 17 residues. The germline V gene has CDR1 MNHEY and CDR2 SMNVEV (reference sequence). CDR3 sequence reads: CASSSLAGANIDYGYTF. The CDR3, as DNA: TGTGCCAGCAGTTCCCTCGCAGGGGCGAACATTGACTATGGCTACACCTTC.

This clonotype showed up just a few times. This rearrangement joins TRBV24-1 to TRBJ2-3; D unclear. Germline V gene sequence: CDR1 KGHDR, CDR2 SFDVKD. Trimming left V 1 base short and J 5 bases short, with 9 bases between. CDR3 size: 14 residues. The CDR3 is CATSDLAGKDTQYF. DNA of the CDR3: TGTGCCACCAGTGATTTAGCAGGAAAAGATACGCAGTATTTT.

This clonotype was detected many times. The chain links TRBV20-1 to TRBJ2-5; weak D call: TRBD1 (6 bases). Looked up from germline, CDR1 is DFQATT and CDR2 is SNEGSKA (reference sequence). This CDR3 is built from 13 residues. Trimming removed 3 bases from V and 5 bases from J, with 13 bases in between. CDR3 loop: CSARIQGGETQYF. The CDR3 DNA is TGCAGTGCTAGGATACAGGGCGGGGAGACCCAGTACTTC.